These T cell receptor beta chains were read from a single sample in a study of cytotoxic CD8 clonotypes in ibrutinib-treated CLL. Some clones are missing from TCRdb's copy, which holds only in-frame ones; the method was immunoSEQ multiplex PCR. Of roughly 220,000 clones in the sample, about four fifths are singletons; the top ten hold over 10%. This material consisted of PBMCs, taken after 12 months of ibrutinib treatment. Every receptor here comes from a human donor with chronic lymphocytic leukemia. Each CDR3 is given with its conserved first and last residue. The order of the fields is V gene, D gene, J gene, clone size, CDR3 protein, CDR3 DNA. The D gene is left open where the match is weak. Size values are once, few and many counts, or a class for expanded clones, and some rows have none.

>TRBV2|-|TRBJ1-5|many
CASSEQYVGGDGQPQHF
TGTGCCAGCAGTGAACAGTATGTGGGGGGGGACGGCCAGCCCCAGCATTTT
>TRBV19|-|TRBJ2-5|-
CASSIGTEQETQYF
TGTGCCAGTAGTATAGGGACGGAACAAGAGACCCAGTACTTC
>TRBV28|TRBD1|TRBJ1-2|-
CASSSGDRGQNGYTF
TGTGCCAGCAGTTCTGGAGACAGGGGGCAGAATGGCTACACCTTC
>TRBV6-5|TRBD1|TRBJ2-7|-
CASSSPRDRGSYEQYF
TGTGCCAGCAGTTCCCCACGGGACAGGGGGTCCTACGAGCAGTACTTC
>TRBV19|-|TRBJ2-7|-
CASSIRTGTGGQYF
TGTGCCAGTAGTATCCGGACAGGAACGGGAGGGCAGTACTTC
>TRBV7-6|-|TRBJ2-5|few
CASSSGQETQYF
TGTGCCAGCAGCTCGGGCCAAGAGACCCAGTACTTC
>TRBV11-2|-|TRBJ2-5|few
CASSLGGDFRTQYF
TGTGCCAGCAGCTTAGGGGGAGACTTCAGGACCCAGTACTTC
>TRBV4-1|TRBD1|TRBJ1-1|-
CASSQDRRGEAFF
TGCGCCAGCAGCCAAGATCGCAGGGGGGAAGCTTTCTTT
>TRBV4-1|TRBD2|TRBJ2-5|-
CASSQVSGSRETQYF
TGCGCCAGCAGCCAAGTTAGCGGGAGTCGGGAGACCCAGTACTTC
>TRBV10-3|TRBD1|TRBJ1-3|-
CAISPGQGAPFSGNTIYF
TGTGCCATCAGTCCGGGACAGGGCGCACCCTTCTCTGGAAACACCATATATTTT
>TRBV5-6|-|TRBJ1-2|-
CASSDSFAGDTNYGYTF
TGTGCCAGCAGCGATTCATTCGCAGGGGATACTAACTATGGCTACACCTTC
>TRBV7-9|-|TRBJ1-2|-
CASSLGAAGTDYGYTF
TGTGCCAGCAGCTTAGGAGCCGCCGGGACCGACTATGGCTACACCTTC
>TRBV7-9|TRBD1|TRBJ1-1|-
CASSGRQGMNTEAFF
TGTGCCAGCAGCGGCCGACAGGGTATGAACACTGAAGCTTTCTTT
>TRBV7-9|TRBD1|TRBJ1-6|-
CASSFLDRENSPLHF
TGTGCCAGCAGCTTCTTGGACAGGGAAAATTCACCCCTCCACTTT
>TRBV18|TRBD1|TRBJ1-1|once
CASSTETGDYLAFF
TGTGCCAGCTCAACCGAAACAGGGGACTATCTGGCTTTCTTT
>TRBV5-1|-|TRBJ1-3|-
CASSLRPEVGGNTIYF
TGCGCCAGCAGCTTAAGGCCCGAGGTTGGTGGAAACACCATATATTTT